Detailed here is one TCR beta chain. It was into CD45RA+ naive and CD45RA-negative memory subsets that the CD4+ cells were split. The source of the sample is a study of shared clonotypes between healthy human individuals. TCRdb's copy holds only in-frame clones and misses some; the assay was immunoSEQ multiplex PCR. The table shows a few million clones, with 85% to 95% occurring only once. Sequencing was performed on naive CD4+ T cells from PBMCs. Subset specified: CD45RA+ positively selected. This TCR came from a man younger than 30 in good health. Some clones in this sample may be carry-over from other donors' samples.

CDR3 sequence (DNA): TGTGCCAGCAGCGTAGGGTCGGGACAGGGAAACTATGGCTACACCTTC. Translating gives CASSVGSGQGNYGYTF. V is TRBV9 and J is TRBJ1-2; 9 positions match TRBD1. Germline CDR1 reads SGDLS; CDR2 reads YYNGEE. The CDR3 runs 16 residues. Losses at the gene ends were 0 bases for V and 2 bases for J; bases not matched to a gene: 5. Combining the CDR3 with reference TRBV9 and TRBJ1-2 gives the whole variable domain DSGVTQTPKHLITATGQRVTLRCSPRSGDLSVYWYQQSLDQGLQFLIQYYNGEERAKGNILERFSAQQFPDLHSELNLSSLELGDSALYFCASSVGSGQGNYGYTFGSGTRLTVV.